This paragraph covers one T cell receptor (beta chain) sequence. The sample originates from a study of blood T cell repertoires in COVID-19. As for the study in general: Nucleic acid was either cDNA or gDNA, and it came from T cells, B-cell-depleted T cells, or PBMCs.

Original processing notes: Cell counts per sample came from amplifying reference gene primers. TCRdb's copy holds only in-frame clones and misses some; the assay was immunoSEQ multiplex PCR. Clone size and V and J calls were adopted from that table, with D and trimming inferred from the DNA. This table has 250,000 to 350,000 clones, roughly 87% appearing once. Specimen: PBMCs or T cells enriched from blood (not recorded which). The receptor was isolated from a woman under 30 who had recovered from COVID-19.

This CDR3 reads CSGGDASSYEQYF. The CDR3 nucleotides are TGCAGCGGCGGGGACGCGAGCTCCTACGAGCAGTACTTC. V is TRBV29-1 and J is TRBJ2-7; D may be TRBD2 (6 bases). This CDR3 is 13 amino acids long. Trimming cost V 7 bases and J 0 bases, with 13 bases left between them. Looked up from germline, CDR1 is SQVTM and CDR2 is ANQGSEA.